This T cell receptor (beta chain) was observed in a study of OX40 agonist ivuxolimab in advanced cancers. Across the study: In this trial design, patients received ivuxolimab intravenously at 0.01 to 10 mg/kg every 2 weeks. Age averaged around 58 years (range about 23 to 80), and roughly 82% were male.

The cohort excluded patients with autoimmune disease history or systemic immunosuppression. The timepoints at which blood was sampled were baseline, cycle 4 day 1, and cycle 7 day 1. Here immunoSEQ multiplex PCR was the method, and the copy in TCRdb shows in-frame clones only, minus some. Among roughly 87,000 clones listed, approximately 91% were seen once. The sequence derives from an adult with an advanced solid tumor such as melanoma, head and neck, liver or kidney cancer. Sequencing was performed on CD4+ or CD8+ T cells sorted from blood, taken in a trial of the OX40 agonist ivuxolimab.

In DNA form, the CDR3 reads TGTGCCAGCTCACCGGGGGCGGACACTGAAGCTTTCTTT. Protein sequence: CASSPGADTEAFF. The chain carries TRBV18 and TRBJ1-1; tentative D call: TRBD1 (6 bases). The CDR3 consists of 13 residues. CDR1 and CDR2 from the germline V gene are KGHSH and LQKENI. Deletions cut 3 bases from V and 3 bases from J, with 8 bases between.